This TCR beta chain appears in the sequencing data of a study of CD8 T cells in ankylosing spondylitis. Study-wide findings and caveats: Made up of eight or nine highly homologous variants, a TCR beta motif appeared characteristic of ankylosing spondylitis blood.

Library preparation for TCR beta used quantitative 5'-RACE with molecular barcodes. Each CDR3 protein gets one entry after TCRdb re-called the 5' RACE reads with MiXCR. The data contain about 420,000 distinct CDR3 sequences, about a fifth of them seen just once; the ten biggest clones take up roughly a sixth. The CDR3 sequence is 13 residues long. Trimming removed 9 bases from V and 5 bases from J, with 17 bases in between. This clonotype has a handful of counts. Its target is not known. This receptor was obtained from a male donor with ankylosing spondylitis. V is TRBV12-3 or TRBV12-4 and J is TRBJ2-7, with D possibly being TRBD2 (6 bases). Sequenced input: blood, either unsorted or a sorted T cell fraction (not recorded which). In DNA, the CDR3 is TGTGCCAGTACGGGACTTTGGCGTAACGAGCAGTACTTC. Protein sequence: CASTGLWRNEQYF.